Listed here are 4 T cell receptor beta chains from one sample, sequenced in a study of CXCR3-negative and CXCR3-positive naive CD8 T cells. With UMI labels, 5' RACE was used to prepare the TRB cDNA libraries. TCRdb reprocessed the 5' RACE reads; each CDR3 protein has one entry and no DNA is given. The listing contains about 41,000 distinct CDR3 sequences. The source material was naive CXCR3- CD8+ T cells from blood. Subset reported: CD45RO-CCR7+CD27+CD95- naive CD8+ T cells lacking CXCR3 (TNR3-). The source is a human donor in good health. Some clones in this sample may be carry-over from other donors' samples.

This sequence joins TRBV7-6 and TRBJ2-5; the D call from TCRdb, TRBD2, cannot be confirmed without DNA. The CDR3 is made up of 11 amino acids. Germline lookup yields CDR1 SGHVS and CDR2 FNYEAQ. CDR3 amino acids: CASSPGGGQYF.

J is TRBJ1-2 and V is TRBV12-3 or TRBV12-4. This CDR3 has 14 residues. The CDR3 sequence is CASSFLVQSGGYTF.

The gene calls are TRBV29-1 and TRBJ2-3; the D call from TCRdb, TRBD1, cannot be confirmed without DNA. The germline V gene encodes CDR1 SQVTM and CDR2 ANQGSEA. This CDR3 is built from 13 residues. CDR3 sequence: CSVEFRGPDTQYF.

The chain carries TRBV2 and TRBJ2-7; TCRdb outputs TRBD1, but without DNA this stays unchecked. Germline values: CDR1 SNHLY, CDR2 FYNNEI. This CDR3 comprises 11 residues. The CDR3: CASLGGHEQYF.